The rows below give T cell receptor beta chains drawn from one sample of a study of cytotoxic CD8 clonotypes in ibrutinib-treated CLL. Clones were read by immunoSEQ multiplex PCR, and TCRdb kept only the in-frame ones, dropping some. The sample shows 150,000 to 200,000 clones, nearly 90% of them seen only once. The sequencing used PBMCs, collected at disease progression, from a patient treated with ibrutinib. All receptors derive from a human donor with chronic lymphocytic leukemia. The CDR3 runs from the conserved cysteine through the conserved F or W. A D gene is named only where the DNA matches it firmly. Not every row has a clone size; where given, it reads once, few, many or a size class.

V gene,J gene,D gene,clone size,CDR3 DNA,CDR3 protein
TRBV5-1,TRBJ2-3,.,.,TGCGCCAGCAGCTTGGATTCAGATACGCAGTATTTT,CASSLDSDTQYF
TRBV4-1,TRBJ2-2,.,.,TGCGCCAGCAGCCCAAGAGAGCGTCCCAACACCGGGGAGCTGTTTTTT,CASSPRERPNTGELFF
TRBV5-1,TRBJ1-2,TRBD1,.,TGCGCCAGCAGCTTAACGGTATTGGACAGGACTAGATCGGGCTACACCTTC,CASSLTVLDRTRSGYTF
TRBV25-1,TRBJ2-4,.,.,TGTGCCAGCAGTGATCAACAGTTGAAAAACATTCAGTACTTC,CASSDQQLKNIQYF
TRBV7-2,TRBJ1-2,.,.,TGTGCCAGCAGCTTAGGTATCGGGGAGCCGGGGTATGGCTACACCTTC,CASSLGIGEPGYGYTF
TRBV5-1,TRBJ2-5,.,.,TGCGCCAGCAGCTTGGCGGGGACAAGGATACGAGAGACCCAGTACTTC,CASSLAGTRIRETQYF
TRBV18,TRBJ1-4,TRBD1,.,TGTGCCAGCTCTGACCAAGCGGCAGACAGGGGTGGTGAAAAACTGTTTTTT,CASSDQAADRGGEKLFF
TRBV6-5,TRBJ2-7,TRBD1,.,TGTGCCAGCAGTTTCCGGGACAGGGTTTCCGGCGAGCAGTACTTC,CASSFRDRVSGEQYF
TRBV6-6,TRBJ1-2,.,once,TGTGCCAGCAGGCCGGTTCAGGGAAGCATCTATGGCTACACCTTC,CASRPVQGSIYGYTF
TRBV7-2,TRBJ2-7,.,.,TGTGCCAGCAGCTCCATGTCTCGGTGGTACTTC,CASSSMSRWYF
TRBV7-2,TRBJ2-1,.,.,TGTGCCAGCAGCTCGGTTCTAGCCCAGTTCTTC,CASSSVLAQFF
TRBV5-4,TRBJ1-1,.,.,TGTGCCAGCAGCTTCGGGGTCGGGAACACTGAAGCTTTCTTT,CASSFGVGNTEAFF